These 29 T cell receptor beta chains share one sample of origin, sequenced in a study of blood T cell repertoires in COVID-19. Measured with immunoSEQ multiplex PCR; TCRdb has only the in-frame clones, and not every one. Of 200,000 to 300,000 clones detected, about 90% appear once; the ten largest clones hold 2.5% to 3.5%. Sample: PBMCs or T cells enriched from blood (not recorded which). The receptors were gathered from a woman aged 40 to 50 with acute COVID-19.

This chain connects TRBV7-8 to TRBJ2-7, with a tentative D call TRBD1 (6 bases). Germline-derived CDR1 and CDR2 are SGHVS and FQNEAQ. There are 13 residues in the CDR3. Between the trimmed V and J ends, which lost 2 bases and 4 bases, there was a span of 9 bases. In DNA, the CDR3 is TGTGCCAGCAGCTTAAGGGGGTGGTACGAGCAGTACTTC. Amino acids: CASSLRGWYEQYF.

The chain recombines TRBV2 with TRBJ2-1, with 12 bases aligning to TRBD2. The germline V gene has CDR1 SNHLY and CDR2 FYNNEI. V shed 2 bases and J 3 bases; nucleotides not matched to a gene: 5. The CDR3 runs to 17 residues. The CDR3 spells CASSEWGTSGFYNEQFF. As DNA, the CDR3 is TGTGCCAGCAGTGAATGGGGGACTAGCGGGTTCTACAATGAGCAGTTCTTC.

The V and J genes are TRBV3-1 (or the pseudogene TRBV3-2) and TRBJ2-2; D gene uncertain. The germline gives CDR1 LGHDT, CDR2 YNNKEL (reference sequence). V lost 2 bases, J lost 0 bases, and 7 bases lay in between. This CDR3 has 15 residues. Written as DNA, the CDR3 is TGTGCCAGCAGCCAATGGGCTGCGAACACCGGGGAGCTGTTTTTT. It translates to CASSQWAANTGELFF.

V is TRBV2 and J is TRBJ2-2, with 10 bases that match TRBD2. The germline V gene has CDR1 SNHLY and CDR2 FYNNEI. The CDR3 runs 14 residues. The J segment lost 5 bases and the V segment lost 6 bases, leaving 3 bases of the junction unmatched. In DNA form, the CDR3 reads TGTGCCAGCAGAGGACTAGCGGTGACCGGGGAGCTGTTTTTT. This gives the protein CASRGLAVTGELFF.

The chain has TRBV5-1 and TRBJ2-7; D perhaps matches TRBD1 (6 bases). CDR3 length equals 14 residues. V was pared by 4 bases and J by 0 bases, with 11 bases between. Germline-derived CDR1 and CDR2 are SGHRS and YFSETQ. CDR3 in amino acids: CASSPGTSSYEQYF. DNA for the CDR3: TGCGCCAGCAGCCCTGGGACAAGCTCCTACGAGCAGTACTTC.

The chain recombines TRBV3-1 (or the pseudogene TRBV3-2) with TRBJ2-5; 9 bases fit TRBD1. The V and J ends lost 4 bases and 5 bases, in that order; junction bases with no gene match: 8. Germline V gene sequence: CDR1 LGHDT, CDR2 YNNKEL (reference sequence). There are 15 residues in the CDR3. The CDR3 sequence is CASSPRPGTGETQYF. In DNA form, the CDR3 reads TGTGCCAGCAGCCCCCGTCCCGGGACAGGGGAGACCCAGTACTTC.

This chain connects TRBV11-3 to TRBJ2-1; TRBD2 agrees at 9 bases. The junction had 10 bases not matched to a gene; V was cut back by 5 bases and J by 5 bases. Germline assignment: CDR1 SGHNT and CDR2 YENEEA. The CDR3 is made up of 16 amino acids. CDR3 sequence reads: CASSPNSGSPHNEQFF. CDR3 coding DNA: TGTGCCAGCAGCCCCAATAGCGGGAGCCCCCACAATGAGCAGTTCTTC.

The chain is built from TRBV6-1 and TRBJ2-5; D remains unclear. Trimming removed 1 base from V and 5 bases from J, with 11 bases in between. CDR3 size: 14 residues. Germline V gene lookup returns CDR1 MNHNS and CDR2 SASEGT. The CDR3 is CASSEGGMVETQYF. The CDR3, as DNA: TGTGCCAGCAGTGAAGGAGGCATGGTGGAGACCCAGTACTTC.

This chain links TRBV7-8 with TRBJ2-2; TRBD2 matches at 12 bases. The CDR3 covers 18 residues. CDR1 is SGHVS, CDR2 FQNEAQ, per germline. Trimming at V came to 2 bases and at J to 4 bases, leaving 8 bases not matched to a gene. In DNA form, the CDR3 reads TGTGCCAGCAGCTTAACGGTCCCTAGCGGGAGGGCCACCGGGGAGCTGTTTTTT. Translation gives CASSLTVPSGRATGELFF.

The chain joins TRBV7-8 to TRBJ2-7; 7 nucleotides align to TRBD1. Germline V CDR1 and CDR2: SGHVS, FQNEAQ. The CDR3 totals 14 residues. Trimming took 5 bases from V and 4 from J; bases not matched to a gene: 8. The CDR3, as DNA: TGTGCCAGCAGCCCCCGGGACAGCAGTTACGAGCAGTACTTC. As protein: CASSPRDSSYEQYF.

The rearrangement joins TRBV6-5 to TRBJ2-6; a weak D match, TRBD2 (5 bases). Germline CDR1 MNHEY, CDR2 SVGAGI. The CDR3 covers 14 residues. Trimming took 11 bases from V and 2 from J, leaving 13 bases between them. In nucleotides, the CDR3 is TGTGCCGACTGTCAGCGGACTGGGGCCAACGTCCTGACTTTC. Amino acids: CADCQRTGANVLTF.

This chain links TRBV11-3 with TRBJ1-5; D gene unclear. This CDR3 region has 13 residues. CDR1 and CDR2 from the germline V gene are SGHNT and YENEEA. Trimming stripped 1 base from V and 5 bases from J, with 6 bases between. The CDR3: CASSLGLDQPQHF. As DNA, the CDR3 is TGTGCCAGCAGCTTAGGGCTGGATCAGCCCCAGCATTTT.

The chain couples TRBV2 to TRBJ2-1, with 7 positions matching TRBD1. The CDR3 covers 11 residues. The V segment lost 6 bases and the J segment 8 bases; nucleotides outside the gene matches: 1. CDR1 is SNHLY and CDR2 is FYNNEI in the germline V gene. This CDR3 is CASRGGHEQFF. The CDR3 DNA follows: TGTGCCAGCAGAGGGGGCCATGAGCAGTTCTTC.

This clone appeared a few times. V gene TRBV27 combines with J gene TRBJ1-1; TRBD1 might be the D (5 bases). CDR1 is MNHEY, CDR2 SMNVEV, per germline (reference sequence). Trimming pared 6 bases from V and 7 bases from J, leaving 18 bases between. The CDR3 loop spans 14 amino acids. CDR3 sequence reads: CASRIIQGKSEAFF. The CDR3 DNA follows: TGTGCCAGCAGAATTATCCAGGGAAAGAGTGAAGCTTTCTTT.

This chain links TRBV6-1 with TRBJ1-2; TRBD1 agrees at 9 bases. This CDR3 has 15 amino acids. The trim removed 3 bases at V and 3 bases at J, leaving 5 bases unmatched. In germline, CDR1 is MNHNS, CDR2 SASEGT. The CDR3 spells CASSDQGQGDYGYTF. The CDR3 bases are TGTGCCAGCAGTGACCAGGGACAGGGCGACTATGGCTACACCTTC.

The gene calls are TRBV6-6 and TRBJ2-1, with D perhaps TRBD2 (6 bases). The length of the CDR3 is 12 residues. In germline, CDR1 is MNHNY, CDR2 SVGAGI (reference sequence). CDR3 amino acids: CAVWDFDNEQFF. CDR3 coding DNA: TGTGCGGTTTGGGACTTTGACAATGAGCAGTTCTTC.

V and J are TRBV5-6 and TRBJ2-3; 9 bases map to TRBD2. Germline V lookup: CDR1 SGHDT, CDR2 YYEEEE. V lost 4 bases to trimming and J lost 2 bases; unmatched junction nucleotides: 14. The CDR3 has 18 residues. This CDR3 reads CASSRSVGGRASTDTQYF. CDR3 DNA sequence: TGTGCCAGCAGCCGCTCGGTGGGCGGGAGGGCCTCCACAGATACGCAGTATTTT.

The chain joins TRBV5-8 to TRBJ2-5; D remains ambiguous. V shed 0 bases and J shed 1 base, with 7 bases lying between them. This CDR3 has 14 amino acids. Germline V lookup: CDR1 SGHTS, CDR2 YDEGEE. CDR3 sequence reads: CASSLDIVQETQYF. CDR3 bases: TGTGCCAGCAGCTTGGATATAGTCCAAGAGACCCAGTACTTC.

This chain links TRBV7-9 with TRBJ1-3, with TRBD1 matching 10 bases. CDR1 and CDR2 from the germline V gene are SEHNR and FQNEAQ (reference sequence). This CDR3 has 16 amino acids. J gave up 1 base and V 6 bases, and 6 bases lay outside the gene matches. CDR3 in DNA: TGTGCCAGCAGATCCGGACAGGGGGTATCTGGAAACACCATATATTTT. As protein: CASRSGQGVSGNTIYF. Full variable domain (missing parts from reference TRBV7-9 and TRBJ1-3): DTGVSQNPRHKITKRGQNVTFRCDPISEHNRLYWYRQTLGQGPEFLTYFQNEAQLEKSRLLSDRFSAERPKGSFSTLEIQRTEQGDSAMYLCASRSGQGVSGNTIYFGEGSWLTVV.

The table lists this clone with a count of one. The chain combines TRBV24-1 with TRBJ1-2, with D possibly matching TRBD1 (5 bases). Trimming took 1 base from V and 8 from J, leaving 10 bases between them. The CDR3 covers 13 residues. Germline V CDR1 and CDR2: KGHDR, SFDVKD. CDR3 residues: CATSDFDSDGYTF. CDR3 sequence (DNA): TGTGCCACCAGTGATTTCGACAGTGACGGCTACACCTTC.

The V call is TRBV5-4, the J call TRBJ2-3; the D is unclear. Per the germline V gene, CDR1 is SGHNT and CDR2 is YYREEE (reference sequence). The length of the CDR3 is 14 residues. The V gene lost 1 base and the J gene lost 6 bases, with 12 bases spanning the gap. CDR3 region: CASSLRLEADTQYF. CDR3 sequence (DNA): TGTGCCAGCAGCTTGAGGCTAGAAGCTGATACGCAGTATTTT.

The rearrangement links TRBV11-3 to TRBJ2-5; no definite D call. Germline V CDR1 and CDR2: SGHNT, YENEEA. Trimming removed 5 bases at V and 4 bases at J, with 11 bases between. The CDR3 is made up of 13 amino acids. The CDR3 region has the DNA TGTGCCAGCAGCCGAGGTGTGGGAGAGACCCAGTACTTC. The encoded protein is CASSRGVGETQYF.

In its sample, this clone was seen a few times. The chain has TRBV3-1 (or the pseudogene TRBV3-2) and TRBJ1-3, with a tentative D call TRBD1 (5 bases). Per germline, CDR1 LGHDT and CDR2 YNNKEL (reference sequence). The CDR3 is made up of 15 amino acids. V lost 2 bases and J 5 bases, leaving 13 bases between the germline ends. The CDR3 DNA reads TGTGCCAGCAGCCAAAATCCGGCAGGGAGAAACACCATATATTTT. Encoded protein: CASSQNPAGRNTIYF.

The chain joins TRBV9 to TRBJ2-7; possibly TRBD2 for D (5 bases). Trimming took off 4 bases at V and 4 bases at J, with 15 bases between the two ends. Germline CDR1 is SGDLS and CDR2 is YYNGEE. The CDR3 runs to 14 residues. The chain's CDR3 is CASSRRLQRYEQYF. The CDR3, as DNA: TGTGCCAGCAGCAGAAGACTACAGAGATACGAGCAGTACTTC. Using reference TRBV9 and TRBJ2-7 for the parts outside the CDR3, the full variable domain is DSGVTQTPKHLITATGQRVTLRCSPRSGDLSVYWYQQSLDQGLQFLIQYYNGEERAKGNILERFSAQQFPDLHSELNLSSLELGDSALYFCASSRRLQRYEQYFGPGTRLTVT.

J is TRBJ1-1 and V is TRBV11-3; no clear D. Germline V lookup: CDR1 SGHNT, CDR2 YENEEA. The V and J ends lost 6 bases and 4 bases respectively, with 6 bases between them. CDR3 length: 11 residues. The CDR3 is CASRGGTEAFF. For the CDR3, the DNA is TGTGCCAGCAGAGGAGGCACTGAAGCTTTCTTT. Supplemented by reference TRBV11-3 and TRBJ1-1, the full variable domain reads EAGVVQSPRYKIIEKKQPVAFWCNPISGHNTLYWYLQNLGQGPELLIRYENEEAVDDSQLPKDRFSAERLKGVDSTLKIQPAELGDSAVYLCASRGGTEAFFGQGTRLTVV.

CDR3 protein: CASSLVSGLNTIYF. The CDR3 nucleotides are TGTGCCAGCAGCTTGGTTTCGGGGTTAAACACCATATATTTT. This chain joins TRBV5-6 and TRBJ1-3; D gene ambiguous. CDR3 size: 14 residues. V was trimmed by 0 bases and J by 6 bases, leaving 10 bases between them. CDR1 is SGHDT and CDR2 is YYEEEE in the germline V gene.

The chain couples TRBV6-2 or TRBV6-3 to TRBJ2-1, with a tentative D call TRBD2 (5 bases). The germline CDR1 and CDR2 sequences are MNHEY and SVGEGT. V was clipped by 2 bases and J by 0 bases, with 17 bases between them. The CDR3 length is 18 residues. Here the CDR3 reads CASSYLVGVALSYNEQFF. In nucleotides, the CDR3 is TGTGCCAGCAGTTACCTGGTGGGAGTAGCCCTCTCCTACAATGAGCAGTTCTTC.

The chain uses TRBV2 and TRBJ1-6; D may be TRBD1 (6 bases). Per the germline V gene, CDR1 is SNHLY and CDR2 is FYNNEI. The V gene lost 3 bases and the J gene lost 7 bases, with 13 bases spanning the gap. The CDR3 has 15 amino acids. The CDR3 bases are TGTGCCAGCAGTGAGCGACAGGAAGTGAATTCACCCCTCCACTTT. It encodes CASSERQEVNSPLHF.

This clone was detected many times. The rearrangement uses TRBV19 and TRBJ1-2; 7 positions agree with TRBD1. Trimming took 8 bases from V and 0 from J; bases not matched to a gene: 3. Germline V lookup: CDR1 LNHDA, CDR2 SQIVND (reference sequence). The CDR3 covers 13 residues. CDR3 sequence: CASRQGANYGYTF. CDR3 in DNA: TGTGCCAGTCGACAGGGAGCTAACTATGGCTACACCTTC.